This TCR beta chain was documented in a study of shared clonotypes between healthy human individuals. Here immunoSEQ multiplex PCR was the method, and the copy in TCRdb shows in-frame clones only, minus some. The sample carries roughly 1,500,000 clones, 95% to 99% recorded once. Germline assignment: CDR1 SGHTS and CDR2 YDEGEE. The CDR3 has 15 amino acids. The V gene lost 4 bases and the J gene lost 4 bases, with 15 bases spanning the gap. The sequence was obtained from a man aged 25 to 40 in good health. Sequences were obtained from naive CD4+ T cells sorted from blood. Subset defined: CD45RA+ positively selected. This chain joins TRBV5-8 and TRBJ2-1, with D possibly being TRBD1 (5 bases). The DNA of the CDR3 is TGTGCCAGCAGCCCTCTAGGGGAACAATACAATGAGCAGTTCTTC. As protein: CASSPLGEQYNEQFF. Full variable domain (rest looked up from reference TRBV5-8 and TRBJ2-1): EAGVTQSPTHLIKTRGQQATLRCSPISGHTSVYWYQQALGLGLQFLLWYDEGEERNRGNFPPRFSGRQFPNYSSELNVNALELEDSALYLCASSPLGEQYNEQFFGPGTRLTVL.